Below, 28 T cell receptor beta chains from the same sample are listed, as sequenced in a study of blood T cell repertoires in COVID-19. Measured with immunoSEQ multiplex PCR; TCRdb has only the in-frame clones, and not every one. The sample shows some 300,000 clones, about 90% of them seen only once. Sequenced input: PBMCs or T cells enriched from blood (not recorded which). The receptors originated from a woman in her 30s who had recovered from COVID-19.

This clone was detected only once. The chain employs TRBV6-2 or TRBV6-3 and TRBJ1-2; 7 nucleotides agree with TRBD1. The V gene's germline CDR1 is MNHEY and CDR2 SVGEGT. With V trimmed by 5 bases and J by 6 bases, 6 bases remained unmatched. This CDR3 comprises 13 residues. The CDR3 spells CASSTRQGNGYTF. CDR3 coding DNA: TGTGCCAGCAGTACGAGACAGGGTAATGGCTACACCTTC.

The chain recombines TRBV7-2 with TRBJ2-6, with 7 bases identical to TRBD1. This CDR3 has 15 residues. V shed 10 bases and J 2 bases; nucleotides not matched to a gene: 8. From germline, CDR1 is SGHTA and CDR2 FQGNSA. In DNA form, the CDR3 reads TGTGCCATCCACAGGGGAGTCCCTGGGGCCAACGTCCTGACTTTC. Its translation is CAIHRGVPGANVLTF.

This chain connects TRBV5-1 to TRBJ2-2; 9 nucleotides agree with TRBD2. The CDR3 sequence is 17 residues long. Germline V lookup: CDR1 SGHRS, CDR2 YFSETQ. Losses at the gene ends were 4 bases for V and 4 bases for J; bases not matched to a gene: 11. The CDR3 region is CASSPQLAGLGTGELFF. The CDR3 DNA follows: TGCGCCAGCAGCCCCCAGCTAGCGGGACTGGGCACCGGGGAGCTGTTTTTT.

The chain is built from TRBV28 and TRBJ1-5; possibly TRBD1 for D (6 bases). With 2 bases removed from V and 4 bases from J, the gap between germline ends came to 12 bases. The CDR3 consists of 15 residues. Germline CDR1 is MDHEN and CDR2 is SYDVKM. The CDR3 DNA reads as TGTGCCAGCAGTTTAATTCAAGGGGGTAATCAGCCCCAGCATTTT. This translates into CASSLIQGGNQPQHF.

V is TRBV19 and J is TRBJ1-2; D might be TRBD1 (6 bases). V lost 6 bases and J lost 4, with 18 bases in between. CDR1 and CDR2 (germline): LNHDA, SQIVND (reference sequence). This CDR3 is built from 15 residues. CDR3 sequence reads: CASSVNRDSGYGYTF. The CDR3 DNA follows: TGTGCCAGTAGCGTTAACAGGGATAGTGGCTATGGCTACACCTTC.

The chain joins TRBV5-4 to TRBJ2-1; the match to TRBD2 covers 9 bases. Germline V lookup: CDR1 SGHNT, CDR2 YYREEE (reference sequence). The length of the CDR3 is 18 residues. With 3 bases clipped from V and 1 base from J, the junction kept 11 bases outside the gene matches. CDR3 protein: CASSSDASGKASYNEQFF. The CDR3, as DNA: TGTGCCAGCAGCTCGGACGCTAGCGGGAAGGCGTCCTACAATGAGCAGTTCTTC.

The V call is TRBV14, the J call TRBJ2-7; tentatively, D is TRBD1 (6 bases). Deletions cut 4 bases from V and 3 bases from J, with 13 bases between. The CDR3 has 14 residues. Germline CDR1 and CDR2: SGHDN and FVKESK. The CDR3 loop reads CASSPLAGDYEQYF. CDR3 sequence (DNA): TGTGCCAGCAGCCCCTTAGCAGGGGACTACGAGCAGTACTTC.

The chain combines TRBV9 with TRBJ1-2; D ambiguous. Trimming stripped 0 bases from V and 3 bases from J, with 12 bases between. The germline gives CDR1 SGDLS, CDR2 YYNGEE. The CDR3 spans 15 residues. CDR3 bases: TGTGCCAGCAGCGTAGGCCGGGGTTGGGACTATGGCTACACCTTC. This gives the protein CASSVGRGWDYGYTF.

This chain links TRBV4-1 with TRBJ2-7; 11 positions agree with TRBD2. V shed 4 bases, J shed 1 base, and the junction held 15 bases outside the gene matches. Germline V gene lookup returns CDR1 MGHRA and CDR2 YSYEKL. There are 19 residues in the CDR3. This chain's CDR3 is CASSPRYLGGLAVSYEQYF. The CDR3 region has the DNA TGCGCCAGCAGCCCCAGATACCTAGGGGGACTAGCGGTTTCCTACGAGCAGTACTTC.

V gene TRBV12-5 combines with J gene TRBJ1-1, with D perhaps TRBD1 (6 bases). V was shortened by 3 bases and J by 4 bases, with 12 bases between the two germline ends. Per germline, CDR1 LGHNT and CDR2 FRNRAP. The CDR3 consists of 14 residues. The CDR3 here is CASGLDIGGTEAFF. The CDR3, as DNA: TGTGCTAGTGGTTTAGATATAGGGGGCACTGAAGCTTTCTTT.

This chain joins TRBV14 and TRBJ2-4, with a tentative D call TRBD1 (6 bases). Trimming took off 2 bases at V and 0 bases at J, with 14 bases between the two ends. The CDR3 sequence is 17 residues long. Per germline, CDR1 SGHDN and CDR2 FVKESK. CDR3 amino acids: CASSQTNRDLAKNIQYF. The CDR3 coding sequence is TGTGCCAGCAGCCAAACCAACAGGGACCTAGCCAAAAACATTCAGTACTTC.

J is TRBJ1-4 and V is TRBV28; D not resolved. In germline, CDR1 is MDHEN, CDR2 SYDVKM. Trimming removed 3 bases from V and 7 bases from J, with 6 bases in between. CDR3 length equals 12 residues. This CDR3 reads CASSLAREKLFF. The CDR3 DNA sequence: TGTGCCAGCAGTTTGGCACGTGAAAAACTGTTTTTT.

With respect to this clone: Different DNA sequences within this sample yield the same CDR3. V gene TRBV5-1 combines with J gene TRBJ2-1, with D perhaps matching TRBD2 (5 bases). The V and J ends lost 1 base and 7 bases respectively, with 6 bases between them. The CDR3 is 12 amino acids. The germline V gene encodes CDR1 SGHRS and CDR2 YFSETQ. As DNA, the CDR3 is TGCGCCAGCAGCTTGTCGGGGAATGAGCAGTTCTTC. Its protein is CASSLSGNEQFF.

This clone was counted a single time. CDR3 region: CASSLMRYEQYF. In DNA, the CDR3 is TGTGCCAGCAGCTTGATGCGCTACGAGCAGTACTTC. V and J are TRBV5-8 and TRBJ2-7, with unresolved D. Per the germline V gene, CDR1 is SGHTS and CDR2 is YDEGEE. Trimming took 1 base from V and 3 from J, leaving 5 bases between them. This CDR3 contains 12 residues.

CDR3 amino acids: CASINPGSGQPQHF. DNA for the CDR3: TGTGCCAGCATCAACCCGGGCAGCGGTCAGCCCCAGCATTTT. The chain uses TRBV28 and TRBJ1-5; D is uncertain. The V gene's germline CDR1 is MDHEN and CDR2 SYDVKM. V was pared by 7 bases and J by 6 bases, with 16 bases between. The CDR3 runs 14 residues. Based on the CDR3 plus reference TRBV28 and TRBJ1-5, the full variable domain is DVKVTQSSRYLVKRTGEKVFLECVQDMDHENMFWYRQDPGLGLRLIYFSYDVKMKEKGDIPEGYSVSREKKERFSLILESASTNQTSMYLCASINPGSGQPQHFGDGTRLSIL.

In this sample, this clone turned up a few times. The rearrangement uses TRBV7-9 and TRBJ1-5, with a tentative D call TRBD1 (6 bases). CDR3 length: 15 residues. Per the germline V gene, CDR1 is SEHNR and CDR2 is FQNEAQ (reference sequence). Trimming took 5 bases from V and 1 from J, leaving 12 bases between them. This chain's CDR3 is CASSPSRGSNQPQHF. CDR3 sequence (DNA): TGTGCCAGCAGCCCTAGTAGGGGGAGCAATCAGCCCCAGCATTTT.

The chain has TRBV27 and TRBJ2-2; 8 bases align to TRBD1. The J segment lost 1 base and the V segment lost 4 bases, leaving 5 bases of the junction unmatched. Germline loops: CDR1 MNHEY, CDR2 SMNVEV (reference sequence). This CDR3 has 16 residues. CDR3 loop: CASSYDRGLNTGELFF. The CDR3 DNA reads as TGTGCCAGCAGTTACGACAGGGGACTGAACACCGGGGAGCTGTTTTTT.

V usage is TRBV19 and J usage is TRBJ1-1; maybe TRBD1 (5 bases). Germline CDR1 is LNHDA and CDR2 is SQIVND (reference sequence). V lost 5 bases and J lost 6, with 16 bases in between. The CDR3 is made up of 14 amino acids. CDR3: CASSPRTLRPEAFF. The CDR3 DNA reads TGTGCCAGTAGTCCGCGGACACTTCGGCCTGAAGCTTTCTTT.

The chain links TRBV6-5 to TRBJ2-1; the match to TRBD2 covers 9 bases. Germline trimming cut 4 bases from V and 0 bases from J; bases unmatched to any gene: 1. Germline V lookup: CDR1 MNHEY, CDR2 SVGAGI. The CDR3 has 15 amino acids. The CDR3 sequence is CASSSSGNSYNEQFF. CDR3 DNA: TGTGCCAGCAGTTCTAGCGGGAACTCCTACAATGAGCAGTTCTTC.

This clone was seen a handful of times. This sequence joins TRBV4-2 and TRBJ2-7; a weak D match, TRBD2 (5 bases). Germline CDR1 LGHNA, CDR2 YNFKEQ. The CDR3 contains 16 residues. V dropped 1 base and J dropped 2 bases, with 15 bases sitting between them. CDR3 residues: CASSQGHRTSPYEQYF. Written as DNA, the CDR3 is TGTGCCAGCAGCCAAGGGCACCGGACTTCTCCCTACGAGCAGTACTTC.

The chain couples TRBV5-1 to TRBJ2-5; 7 positions agree with TRBD2. The V gene end was trimmed by 0 bases and the J gene end by 5 bases; junction bases not matched to a gene: 4. Per germline, CDR1 SGHRS and CDR2 YFSETQ. The length of the CDR3 is 14 residues. The CDR3 sequence is CASSLGTSVETQYF. CDR3 DNA sequence: TGCGCCAGCAGCTTGGGAACTAGCGTCGAGACCCAGTACTTC.

This chain joins TRBV4-1 and TRBJ2-1; the match to TRBD2 covers 8 bases. Germline V CDR1 and CDR2: MGHRA, YSYEKL. This CDR3 contains 14 residues. V was pared by 3 bases and J by 5 bases, with 3 bases of the junction left unmatched. The CDR3 sequence is CASSQAGGNNEQFF. The DNA of the CDR3 is TGCGCCAGCAGCCAGGCGGGAGGAAACAATGAGCAGTTCTTC.

The CDR3 DNA reads as TGTGCCAGCAGCCCCAGACAGGGGACCGGGGAGCTGTTTTTT. Encoded protein: CASSPRQGTGELFF. The V gene is TRBV7-2, the J gene TRBJ2-2; 8 nucleotides align to TRBD1. V lost 5 bases to trimming and J lost 5 bases; unmatched junction nucleotides: 4. CDR3 size: 14 residues. CDR1 is SGHTA, CDR2 FQGNSA, per germline. Looking up the rest from reference TRBV7-2 and TRBJ2-2 gives the full variable domain: GAGVSQSPSNKVTEKGKDVELRCDPISGHTALYWYRQSLGQGLEFLIYFQGNSAPDKSGLPSDRFSAERTGGSVSTLTIQRTQQEDSAVYLCASSPRQGTGELFFGEGSRLTVL.

J is TRBJ1-6 and V is TRBV10-3; D possibly corresponds to TRBD1 (5 bases). V lost 5 bases and J lost 9, with 17 bases in between. CDR3 length: 15 residues. Germline-derived CDR1 and CDR2 are ENHRY and SYGVKD. CDR3 DNA sequence: TGTGCCATCAGTACAGGACCCCACCCGGGTTCACCCCTCCACTTT. This translates into CAISTGPHPGSPLHF.

This sequence joins TRBV4-1 and TRBJ2-2; TRBD1 is a possible D gene (5 bases). V lost 2 bases, J lost 5 bases, and 15 bases lay in between. The length of the CDR3 is 16 residues. Germline V CDR1 and CDR2: MGHRA, YSYEKL. CDR3 nucleotide sequence: TGCGCCAGCAGCCAACGACAGATGGGGATGACCGGGGAGCTGTTTTTT. Amino acid sequence: CASSQRQMGMTGELFF.

This rearrangement joins TRBV11-3 to TRBJ2-5; weak D call: TRBD1 (6 bases). V was trimmed by 0 bases and J by 5 bases, leaving 10 bases between them. This CDR3 comprises 14 residues. Germline V gives CDR1 SGHNT, CDR2 YENEEA. The CDR3 region is CASSLEAGAETQYF. As DNA, the CDR3 is TGTGCCAGCAGCTTAGAGGCAGGGGCGGAGACCCAGTACTTC. Drawing the rest from reference TRBV11-3 and TRBJ2-5, the complete variable domain is EAGVVQSPRYKIIEKKQPVAFWCNPISGHNTLYWYLQNLGQGPELLIRYENEEAVDDSQLPKDRFSAERLKGVDSTLKIQPAELGDSAVYLCASSLEAGAETQYFGPGTRLLVL.

This chain uses TRBV18 with TRBJ2-5; 11 bases are shared with TRBD2. CDR3 size: 15 residues. V trimming: 6 bases; J trimming: 5 bases; junction bases outside the gene matches: 8. Per germline, CDR1 KGHSH and CDR2 LQKENI. The CDR3 bases are TGTGCCAGCTCTCTCACTAGCGGGAGCGGGGAGACCCAGTACTTC. Protein: CASSLTSGSGETQYF.

This clone was observed a single time. V usage is TRBV19 and J usage is TRBJ2-7, with 8 nucleotides matching TRBD1. This CDR3 has 14 amino acids. V trimming: 1 base; J trimming: 3 bases; junction bases outside the gene matches: 2. Germline V CDR1 and CDR2: LNHDA, SQIVND (reference sequence). The CDR3 DNA is TGTGCCAGTAGTATAGTAGGGACAGGCTACGAGCAGTACTTC. Its protein is CASSIVGTGYEQYF.